Detailed here is one T cell receptor (beta chain). Its cognate antigen is unknown. These data belong to a study of regulatory T cells in long-lasting Graves disease. Libraries of TCR beta came from iRepertoire HTBI primers plus Arm-PCR of CDR3 regions. TCRdb re-called the multiplex PCR reads through MiXCR, storing one row per CDR3 protein. This sample yields hundreds of thousands of distinct CDR3 sequences, of which about 22% are seen a single time; roughly 7.7% belongs to the top ten. Noted time point: persistent/refractory GD, antithyroid drugs over 5 years with positive TRAb. PBMC-derived RNA was used for the TCR library. Findings and limits, study-wide: Patients with persistent disease shared roughly 3,000 public clonotypes, outpacing the approximately 870 shared by new patients. With a small sample size, accuracy may have been reduced.

V dropped 5 bases and J dropped 7 bases, with 18 bases sitting between them. Germline CDR1 is MNHEY and CDR2 is SMNVEV (reference sequence). The CDR3 is made up of 14 amino acids. The chain is built from TRBV27 and TRBJ2-7, with D possibly called TRBD1 or TRBD2 (5 bases each). The sample in question was peripheral blood mononuclear cells (PBMCs), obtained when the disease was refractory, from a patient treated with antithyroid drugs. The receptor was isolated from a female donor with Graves disease. CDR3 DNA: TGTGCCAGCAGTCCCGGGACCTATCTACGGGAGCAGTACTTC. This translates into CASSPGTYLREQYF.